A selection of T cell receptor beta chains follows, all from one sample in a study of OX40 agonist ivuxolimab in advanced cancers. TCRdb's table, derived via immunoSEQ multiplex PCR, lists solely in-frame clones and lacks some. The sample has 65,000 to 85,000 clones, around 84% seen once. This sample comprised CD4+ or CD8+ T cells sorted from blood, obtained in a trial of the OX40 agonist ivuxolimab. The receptors come from an adult with an advanced solid tumor such as melanoma, head and neck, liver or kidney cancer. Each CDR3 is given with its conserved first and last residue. D genes are given only for firm matches. Rows may omit the clone size; those that give it use once, few, many or a size class.

abundance: -; v_gene: TRBV5-4; j_gene: TRBJ2-7; d_gene: -; len: 16; CDR3aa: CASSLASGRLNYEQYF; CDR3nt: TGTGCCAGCAGCTTGGCCTCCGGCAGACTCAACTACGAGCAGTACTTC
abundance: -; v_gene: TRBV6-5; j_gene: TRBJ2-3; d_gene: TRBD2; len: 13; CDR3aa: CASLGLAGDTQYF; CDR3nt: TGTGCCAGCCTTGGACTAGCCGGAGATACGCAGTATTTT
abundance: -; v_gene: TRBV18; j_gene: TRBJ2-3; d_gene: TRBD2; len: 23; CDR3aa: CASSPPRSDVEKAGGDGYYTQYF; CDR3nt: TGTGCCAGCTCACCACCGAGGTCGGACGTGGAGAAAGCGGGAGGGGACGGGTATTATACGCAGTATTTT
abundance: -; v_gene: TRBV4-3; j_gene: TRBJ2-6; d_gene: -; len: 18; CDR3aa: CASSQDRPIASGANVLTF; CDR3nt: TGCGCCAGCAGCCAAGATCGCCCCATAGCCTCTGGGGCCAACGTCCTGACTTTC
abundance: -; v_gene: TRBV11-2; j_gene: TRBJ1-1; d_gene: -; len: 15; CDR3aa: CASSSPGSRGTEAFF; CDR3nt: TGTGCCAGCAGCTCCCCGGGGTCGAGAGGCACTGAAGCTTTCTTT
abundance: once; v_gene: TRBV7-2; j_gene: TRBJ1-4; d_gene: -; len: 16; CDR3aa: CASSTRSPQSTGKLFF; CDR3nt: TGTGCCAGCAGCACCCGGTCCCCACAGTCCACGGGCAAACTGTTTTTT
abundance: -; v_gene: TRBV4-3; j_gene: TRBJ2-3; d_gene: TRBD2; len: 14; CDR3aa: CASSQETSGRSQYF; CDR3nt: TGCGCCAGCAGCCAAGAAACTAGCGGGAGGAGTCAGTATTTT
abundance: -; v_gene: TRBV11-3; j_gene: TRBJ2-3; d_gene: TRBD2; len: 15; CDR3aa: CASSLEGTSGRRPYF; CDR3nt: TGTGCCAGCAGCTTAGAGGGGACTAGCGGGAGAAGACCGTATTTT
abundance: -; v_gene: TRBV6-5; j_gene: TRBJ1-4; d_gene: -; len: 14; CDR3aa: CASRLRPGREKLFF; CDR3nt: TGTGCCAGCAGGTTGCGACCAGGGCGGGAAAAACTGTTTTTT
abundance: -; v_gene: TRBV7-7; j_gene: TRBJ2-1; d_gene: TRBD1; len: 16; CDR3aa: CASSPRTGGPYNEQFF; CDR3nt: TGTGCTAGCAGCCCGCGGACAGGGGGCCCCTACAATGAGCAGTTCTTC
abundance: -; v_gene: TRBV19; j_gene: TRBJ1-2; d_gene: -; len: 12; CDR3aa: CASSGYTGGYTF; CDR3nt: TGTGCCAGTAGTGGGTACACCGGTGGCTACACCTTC
abundance: -; v_gene: TRBV6-1; j_gene: TRBJ1-1; d_gene: TRBD1; len: 14; CDR3aa: CASTPGGGKAEAFF; CDR3nt: TGTGCCAGCACCCCAGGGGGGGGCAAAGCTGAAGCTTTCTTT
abundance: -; v_gene: TRBV6-6; j_gene: TRBJ2-7; d_gene: -; len: 14; CDR3aa: CASRARGTTDEQYF; CDR3nt: TGTGCCAGCCGTGCCAGGGGGACTACTGACGAGCAGTACTTC
abundance: medium-sized; v_gene: TRBV2; j_gene: TRBJ1-2; d_gene: -; len: 12; CDR3aa: CASVGWGYGYTF; CDR3nt: TGTGCCAGCGTAGGATGGGGCTATGGCTACACCTTC
abundance: -; v_gene: TRBV18; j_gene: TRBJ1-4; d_gene: TRBD1; len: 17; CDR3aa: CASSQRTLQGGNEKLFF; CDR3nt: TGTGCCAGCTCACAACGTACTCTACAGGGGGGGAATGAAAAACTGTTTTTT
abundance: -; v_gene: TRBV9; j_gene: TRBJ2-1; d_gene: TRBD2; len: 18; CDR3aa: CASSVLPTSGGRGNEQFF; CDR3nt: TGTGCCAGCAGCGTATTACCCACTAGCGGGGGCCGGGGAAATGAGCAGTTCTTC
abundance: -; v_gene: TRBV7-3; j_gene: TRBJ2-3; d_gene: TRBD2; len: 15; CDR3aa: CASSFAAGGTDTQYF; CDR3nt: TGTGCCAGCAGCTTCGCAGCGGGAGGCACAGATACGCAGTATTTT
abundance: -; v_gene: TRBV2; j_gene: TRBJ2-1; d_gene: TRBD2; len: 18; CDR3aa: CASRLLVGLADAYNEQFF; CDR3nt: TGTGCCAGCAGGTTATTAGTGGGACTAGCGGACGCCTACAATGAGCAGTTCTTC
abundance: -; v_gene: TRBV7-2; j_gene: TRBJ2-1; d_gene: TRBD1; len: 15; CDR3aa: CASSLGGTGNNEQFF; CDR3nt: TGTGCCAGCAGCTTAGGCGGGACAGGTAACAATGAGCAGTTCTTC
abundance: once; v_gene: TRBV18; j_gene: TRBJ2-1; d_gene: -; len: 14; CDR3aa: CASSPSTDYNEQFF; CDR3nt: TGTGCCAGCTCACCCTCCACAGACTACAATGAGCAGTTCTTC
abundance: once; v_gene: TRBV7-3; j_gene: TRBJ2-1; d_gene: -; len: 14; CDR3aa: CASSLTSAYNEQFF; CDR3nt: TGTGCCAGCAGCTTAACTAGCGCGTACAATGAGCAGTTCTTC
abundance: -; v_gene: TRBV9; j_gene: TRBJ1-1; d_gene: -; len: 16; CDR3aa: CASSGAFNTGSTEAFF; CDR3nt: TGTGCCAGCAGCGGCGCCTTCAACACAGGGTCCACTGAAGCTTTCTTT
abundance: -; v_gene: TRBV30; j_gene: TRBJ1-5; d_gene: -; len: 14; CDR3aa: CAWSVGRGNQPQHF; CDR3nt: TGTGCCTGGAGTGTAGGTAGGGGCAATCAGCCCCAGCATTTT
abundance: -; v_gene: TRBV9; j_gene: TRBJ2-1; d_gene: -; len: 11; CDR3aa: CASSDLNEQFF; CDR3nt: TGTGCCAGCAGCGACCTTAATGAGCAGTTCTTC
abundance: -; v_gene: TRBV7-2; j_gene: TRBJ1-5; d_gene: -; len: 17; CDR3aa: CASSLVGGQASNQPQHF; CDR3nt: TGTGCCAGCAGCTTAGTAGGGGGGCAGGCCAGCAATCAGCCCCAGCATTTT
abundance: -; v_gene: TRBV7-3; j_gene: TRBJ1-1; d_gene: TRBD1; len: 15; CDR3aa: CASRSSWDRNTEAFF; CDR3nt: TGTGCCAGCAGGTCGTCCTGGGACAGAAACACTGAAGCTTTCTTT
abundance: -; v_gene: TRBV7-9; j_gene: TRBJ2-7; d_gene: -; len: 13; CDR3aa: CASSSGKAYEQYF; CDR3nt: TGTGCCAGCAGCTCGGGAAAAGCCTACGAGCAGTACTTC
abundance: -; v_gene: TRBV6-6; j_gene: TRBJ2-1; d_gene: TRBD2; len: 16; CDR3aa: CASSYSGSGRINEQFF; CDR3nt: TGTGCCAGCAGTTACTCAGGTAGCGGGAGGATCAATGAGCAGTTCTTC
abundance: -; v_gene: TRBV5-1; j_gene: TRBJ1-2; d_gene: TRBD1; len: 16; CDR3aa: CASSLAGGDYDYGYTF; CDR3nt: TGCGCCAGCAGCTTGGCAGGGGGTGATTATGACTATGGCTACACCTTC
abundance: -; v_gene: TRBV11-3; j_gene: TRBJ2-6; d_gene: -; len: 16; CDR3aa: CASSANLNPGANVLTF; CDR3nt: TGTGCCAGCAGCGCGAATCTAAACCCTGGGGCCAACGTCCTGACTTTC
abundance: few; v_gene: TRBV9; j_gene: TRBJ1-1; d_gene: -; len: 13; CDR3aa: CASSSRTFGGAFF; CDR3nt: TGTGCCAGCAGCTCCCGGACCTTTGGGGGGGCTTTCTTT
abundance: -; v_gene: TRBV5-5; j_gene: TRBJ1-1; d_gene: TRBD1; len: 14; CDR3aa: CASSRQGINTEAFF; CDR3nt: TGTGCCAGCAGCCGACAGGGGATTAACACTGAAGCTTTCTTT
abundance: -; v_gene: TRBV4-3; j_gene: TRBJ1-1; d_gene: TRBD1; len: 16; CDR3aa: CASSLSPGTGGREAFF; CDR3nt: TGCGCCAGCAGCCTCTCCCCGGGGACAGGGGGCAGGGAAGCTTTCTTT
abundance: -; v_gene: TRBV7-6; j_gene: TRBJ2-7; d_gene: -; len: 16; CDR3aa: CASSLAGRQGGNEQYF; CDR3nt: TGTGCCAGCAGCTTAGCGGGTAGACAGGGAGGGAACGAGCAGTACTTC
abundance: -; v_gene: TRBV5-6; j_gene: TRBJ2-7; d_gene: TRBD1; len: 15; CDR3aa: CASSWGGQGPYEQYF; CDR3nt: TGTGCCAGCAGCTGGGGTGGACAGGGACCCTACGAGCAGTACTTC
abundance: once; v_gene: TRBV7-9; j_gene: TRBJ1-1; d_gene: TRBD1; len: 13; CDR3aa: CASSLQGDTEAFF; CDR3nt: TGTGCCAGCAGCTTACAGGGGGACACTGAAGCTTTCTTT
abundance: -; v_gene: TRBV30; j_gene: TRBJ2-1; d_gene: -; len: 11; CDR3aa: CAWGLYNEQFF; CDR3nt: TGTGCCTGGGGCCTATACAATGAGCAGTTCTTC
abundance: many; v_gene: TRBV5-1; j_gene: TRBJ1-1; d_gene: TRBD1; len: 14; CDR3aa: CASSSEQGRTEAFF; CDR3nt: TGCGCCAGCAGCTCAGAACAGGGGCGGACTGAAGCTTTCTTT
abundance: few; v_gene: TRBV5-6; j_gene: TRBJ2-5; d_gene: -; len: 17; CDR3aa: CASSGQGHAIVRKTQYF; CDR3nt: TGTGCCAGCAGCGGACAAGGACACGCCATCGTCCGCAAGACCCAGTACTTC
abundance: -; v_gene: TRBV7-3; j_gene: TRBJ2-1; d_gene: TRBD2; len: 16; CDR3aa: CASSPPGLAGGTEQFF; CDR3nt: TGTGCCAGCAGCCCACCTGGACTAGCGGGAGGTACTGAGCAGTTCTTC
abundance: -; v_gene: TRBV9; j_gene: TRBJ2-3; d_gene: -; len: 16; CDR3aa: CASSPQGRGYTDTQYF; CDR3nt: TGTGCCAGCAGCCCGCAAGGCAGGGGTTACACAGATACGCAGTATTTT
abundance: -; v_gene: TRBV7-2; j_gene: TRBJ2-7; d_gene: TRBD1; len: 14; CDR3aa: CASRPRGTVYEQYF; CDR3nt: TGTGCCAGCAGGCCCCGTGGGACAGTCTACGAGCAGTACTTC
abundance: -; v_gene: TRBV6-5; j_gene: TRBJ1-2; d_gene: TRBD1; len: 14; CDR3aa: CASSYTGTGYGYTF; CDR3nt: TGTGCCAGCAGTTACACAGGGACAGGCTATGGCTACACCTTC
abundance: -; v_gene: TRBV9; j_gene: TRBJ1-2; d_gene: -; len: 15; CDR3aa: CASSVEAAAPYGYTF; CDR3nt: TGTGCCAGCAGCGTAGAAGCCGCCGCCCCCTATGGCTACACCTTC
abundance: -; v_gene: TRBV29-1; j_gene: TRBJ1-1; d_gene: -; len: 12; CDR3aa: CSVVFQGSIPFF; CDR3nt: TGCAGCGTTGTCTTCCAGGGGTCTATACCTTTCTTT
abundance: once; v_gene: TRBV6-5; j_gene: TRBJ1-1; d_gene: -; len: 11; CDR3aa: CASRENTEAFF; CDR3nt: TGTGCCAGCAGAGAGAACACTGAAGCTTTCTTT
abundance: -; v_gene: TRBV9; j_gene: TRBJ2-7; d_gene: -; len: 16; CDR3aa: CASSVGLKIDYYEQYF; CDR3nt: TGTGCCAGCAGCGTAGGCCTGAAAATTGACTACTACGAGCAGTACTTC
abundance: -; v_gene: TRBV7-7; j_gene: TRBJ1-3; d_gene: TRBD1; len: 15; CDR3aa: CASSEGTGSGNTIYF; CDR3nt: TGTGCCAGCAGCGAAGGGACAGGCTCTGGAAACACCATATATTTT
abundance: -; v_gene: TRBV9; j_gene: TRBJ2-5; d_gene: -; len: 13; CDR3aa: CASSVNTGETQYF; CDR3nt: TGTGCCAGCAGCGTGAATACAGGAGAGACCCAGTACTTC
abundance: -; v_gene: TRBV7-9; j_gene: TRBJ2-7; d_gene: -; len: 15; CDR3aa: CGSSLPPTQTYEQYF; CDR3nt: TGTGGCAGCAGCTTACCCCCGACGCAAACCTACGAGCAGTACTTC
abundance: -; v_gene: TRBV6-5; j_gene: TRBJ1-4; d_gene: -; len: 13; CDR3aa: CASQDRTNEKLFF; CDR3nt: TGTGCCAGCCAAGACAGGACAAATGAAAAACTGTTTTTT
abundance: -; v_gene: TRBV5-8; j_gene: TRBJ2-2; d_gene: -; len: 14; CDR3aa: CASSPERGTGELFF; CDR3nt: TGTGCCAGCAGCCCGGAGAGGGGCACCGGGGAGCTGTTTTTT
abundance: -; v_gene: TRBV5-1; j_gene: TRBJ2-6; d_gene: TRBD1; len: 17; CDR3aa: CASSPRGHRLGANVLTF; CDR3nt: TGCGCCAGCAGCCCCAGGGGGCACCGTCTTGGGGCCAACGTCCTGACTTTC
abundance: -; v_gene: TRBV6-1; j_gene: TRBJ2-3; d_gene: -; len: 12; CDR3aa: CASSGLTDTQYF; CDR3nt: TGTGCCAGCAGTGGCCTCACAGATACGCAGTATTTT
abundance: -; v_gene: TRBV10-3; j_gene: TRBJ2-1; d_gene: -; len: 11; CDR3aa: CAISERDEQFF; CDR3nt: TGTGCCATCAGTGAGAGGGATGAGCAGTTCTTC